Following are 7 T cell receptor beta chains from one sample sequenced in a study of T cell repertoires in cytomegalovirus infection. TCRdb recomputed calls from the reads with MiXCR, one row per CDR3 protein. The repertoire includes about 360,000 distinct CDR3 sequences, roughly 18% of them detected once, and roughly 9% sits in the top ten. Sequencing input: PBMCs. These receptors all come from a human donor in good health (CMV status not recorded). Some clones in this sample may be carry-over from other donors' samples.

DNA for the CDR3: TGTGCCAGCAGCTTGGTCGGCCACACCGGGGAGCTGTTTTTT. Amino acid sequence: CASSLVGHTGELFF. The gene calls are TRBV5-4 and TRBJ2-2; no clear D. The germline gives CDR1 SGHNT, CDR2 YYREEE (reference sequence). CDR3 length: 14 amino acids. Trimming stripped 0 bases from V and 3 bases from J, with 6 bases between.

This clonotype was seen ten or more times. The V call is TRBV7-2, the J call TRBJ1-6; tentative D call: TRBD1 (5 bases). The CDR3 has 16 residues. The V gene's germline CDR1 is SGHTA and CDR2 FQGNSA. V lost 2 bases, J lost 9 bases, and 17 bases lay in between. The CDR3 coding sequence is TGTGCCAGCAGCTTAAGAGGAACAGGATACGGTTCACCCCTCCACTTT. Amino acids: CASSLRGTGYGSPLHF.

V gene TRBV20-1 combines with J gene TRBJ2-5, with TRBD2 as a possible D gene (5 bases). Trimming stripped 3 bases from V and 1 base from J, with 9 bases between. CDR3 size: 13 residues. Germline V gene sequence: CDR1 DFQATT, CDR2 SNEGSKA (reference sequence). In nucleotides, the CDR3 is TGCAGTGCTAGTTTCGGGGTCCAAGAGACCCAGTACTTC. This gives the protein CSASFGVQETQYF.

This clonotype was detected ten times or more. The junction departs from the called germline gene at one end, perhaps through a read error. The chain employs TRBV12-3 or TRBV12-4 and TRBJ2-7; tentative D call: TRBD1 (5 bases). The CDR3 contains 14 residues. The DNA for the CDR3 is TGTGCCAGCAGTTTAGGGACACCCTCCCACGAGCAGTACTTC. This translates into CASSLGTPSHEQYF.

As concerns this clonotype: Its ends do not fully match the called genes, so a read error is possible. The CDR3 is CASSLRLAGVSYKEQFF. The CDR3 DNA follows: TGTGCCAGCAGTCTACGACTAGCGGGAGTATCCTACAAAGAGCAGTTCTTC. This sequence joins TRBV2 and TRBJ2-1, with 12 bases identical to TRBD2. Germline CDR1 SNHLY, CDR2 FYNNEI. CDR3 length equals 17 residues.

Many counts were recorded for this clonotype. This chain uses TRBV2 with TRBJ2-1; 10 nucleotides align to TRBD2. This CDR3 has 15 residues. The trim removed 5 bases at V and 9 bases at J, leaving 10 bases unmatched. The germline CDR1 and CDR2 sequences are SNHLY and FYNNEI. CDR3 residues: CASSQTSGAWSEQFF. The CDR3 region has the DNA TGTGCCAGCAGTCAAACTAGCGGGGCATGGAGTGAGCAGTTCTTC.

This clonotype was seen ten or more times. V usage is TRBV12-3 or TRBV12-4 and J usage is TRBJ1-2, with 7 bases that match TRBD1. Trimming cost V 6 bases and J 2 bases; bases outside gene matches: 6. This CDR3 is built from 14 residues. The CDR3 is CASSRDRPNYGYTF. The CDR3 DNA is TGTGCCAGCAGCCGGGACAGACCCAACTATGGCTACACCTTC.